This T cell receptor (beta chain) is drawn from a study of cytomegalovirus exposure and HLA in healthy donors. In the study overall: Across around 400 genotyped donors, roughly 85% landed in the Caucasian-associated ancestry cluster. General observations from the study: Common viral pathogens seemed to be connected with several of the most significant clusters, according to a later analysis. Per a later analysis, approximately 16,000 TCR beta sequences showed association with HLA alleles at 0.05 false discovery rate.

A note on this clone: Its antigen remains unidentified.

PCR primers comprised 60 Vbeta and 13 Jbeta primers. Profiling relied on immunoSEQ multiplex PCR, and the TCRdb table lists in-frame clones only, not all of them. The sample lists under 200,000 clones, 75% to 90% occurring once. The CDR3 runs to 14 residues. CDR1 MNHEY and CDR2 SMNVEV come from the germline V gene (reference sequence). Trimming left V 5 bases short and J 2 bases short, with 12 bases between. Input material: PBMCs. The source is a male donor in good health and CMV-seronegative. The rearrangement links TRBV27 to TRBJ1-2, with D possibly being TRBD1 (5 bases). CDR3 sequence (DNA): TGTGCCAGCAGTGGGCGGGGCGCCAACTATGGCTACACCTTC. It codes for CASSGRGANYGYTF.